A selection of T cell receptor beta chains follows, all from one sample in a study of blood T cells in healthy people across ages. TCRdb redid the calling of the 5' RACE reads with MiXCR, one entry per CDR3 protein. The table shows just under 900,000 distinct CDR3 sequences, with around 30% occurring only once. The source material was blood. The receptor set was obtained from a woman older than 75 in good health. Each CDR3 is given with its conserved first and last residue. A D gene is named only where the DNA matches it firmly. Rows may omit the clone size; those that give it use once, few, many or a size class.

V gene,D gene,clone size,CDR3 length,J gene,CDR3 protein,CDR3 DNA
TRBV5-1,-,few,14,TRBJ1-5,CASSFEEGNQPQHF,TGCGCCAGCAGCTTCGAGGAGGGGAATCAGCCCCAGCATTTT
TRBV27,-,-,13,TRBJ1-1,CASSLLMDRRAFF,TGTGCCAGCAGTTTATTGATGGACAGACGGGCTTTCTTT
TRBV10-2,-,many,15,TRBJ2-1,CASRPGGGAGNEQFF,TGCGCCAGCAGGCCAGGGGGGGGCGCGGGGAATGAGCAGTTCTTC
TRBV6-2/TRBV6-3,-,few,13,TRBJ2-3,CASSYDFVGTQYF,TGTGCCAGCAGTTACGACTTCGTGGGGACGCAGTATTTT
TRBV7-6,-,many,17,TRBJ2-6,CASSLSSSPAGANVLTF,TGTGCCAGCAGCCTTAGCAGTTCCCCAGCTGGGGCCAACGTCCTGACTTTC
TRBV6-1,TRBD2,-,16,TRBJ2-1,CVSSEMGLAGGSEQFF,TGTGTCAGCAGTGAAATGGGACTAGCGGGGGGCAGTGAGCAGTTCTTC
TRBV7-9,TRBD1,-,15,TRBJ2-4,CASSPQGNTENEQYF,TGTGCCAGCAGCCCACAGGGGAATACGGAAAATGAGCAGTACTTC
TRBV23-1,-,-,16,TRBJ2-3,CASSQSDSFRTHTQYF,TGCGCCAGCAGTCAATCAGACAGTTTCAGAACGCATACGCAGTATTTT
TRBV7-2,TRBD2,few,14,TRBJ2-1,CASSTDRGGREQFF,TGTGCCAGCAGTACGGACCGGGGAGGGCGGGAGCAGTTCTTC
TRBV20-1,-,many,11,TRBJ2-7,CSARDIREQYF,TGCAGTGCTAGAGATATCCGCGAGCAGTACTTC
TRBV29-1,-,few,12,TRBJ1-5,CSVGGYNQPQHF,TGCAGCGTTGGAGGGTATAATCAGCCCCAGCATTTT
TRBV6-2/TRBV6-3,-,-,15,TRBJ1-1,CASTSTGGTNTEAFF,TGTGCCAGCACTTCAACGGGGGGTACGAACACTGAAGCTTTCTTT
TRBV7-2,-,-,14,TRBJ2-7,CASSLEGGLGEQYF,TGTGCCAGCAGCTTAGAGGGGGGCCTTGGGGAGCAGTACTTC
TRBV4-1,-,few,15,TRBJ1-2,CASSRGGDTNYGYTF,TGCGCCAGCAGCCGAGGTGGAGACACGAACTATGGCTACACCTTC
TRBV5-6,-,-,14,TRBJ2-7,CAGSLSGLLYEQYF,TGTGCCGGCAGCTTAAGTGGTCTTCTCTACGAGCAGTACTTC
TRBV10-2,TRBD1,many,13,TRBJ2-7,CASQRTGWGEQYF,TGCGCCAGCCAGAGGACAGGGTGGGGCGAGCAGTACTTC
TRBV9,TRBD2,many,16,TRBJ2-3,CASSVTSGGARDTQYF,TGTGCCAGCAGCGTAACGAGCGGGGGGGCAAGGGATACGCAGTATTTT
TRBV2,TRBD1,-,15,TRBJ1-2,CASSGVGQGLSGYTF,TGTGCCAGCAGTGGGGTGGGACAGGGGCTTTCGGGCTACACCTTC
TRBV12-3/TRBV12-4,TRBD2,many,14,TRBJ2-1,CASSDGTRFNEQFF,TGTGCCAGCAGTGACGGGACTAGATTCAATGAGCAGTTCTTC
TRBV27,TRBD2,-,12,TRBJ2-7,CVTTSGTHEQYF,TGTGTCACGACTAGCGGGACCCACGAGCAGTACTTC
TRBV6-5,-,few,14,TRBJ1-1,CASSDRQRHTEAFF,TGTGCCAGCAGTGACCGACAGAGGCACACTGAAGCTTTCTTT
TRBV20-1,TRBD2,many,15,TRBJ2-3,CSARSGSGGMDTQYF,TGCAGTGCTAGATCAGGTAGCGGGGGGATGGATACGCAGTATTTT
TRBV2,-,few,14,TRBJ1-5,CASSDLNPNQPQHF,TGTGCCAGCAGTGATCTTAACCCGAATCAGCCCCAGCATTTT
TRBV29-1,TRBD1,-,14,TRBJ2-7,CSAGRTGTPNEQYF,TGCAGCGCCGGACGGACAGGGACACCTAACGAGCAGTACTTC
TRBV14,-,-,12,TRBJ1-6,CASSEQGFTLHF,TGTGCCAGCAGCGAACAGGGCTTCACCCTCCACTTT
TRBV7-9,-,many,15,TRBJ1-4,CASSLGERTNEKLFF,TGTGCCAGCAGCTTAGGGGAGCGAACTAATGAAAAACTGTTTTTT
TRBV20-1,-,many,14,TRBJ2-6,CSAILGSGANVLTF,TGCAGTGCTATCCTGGGCTCTGGGGCCAACGTCCTGACTTTC
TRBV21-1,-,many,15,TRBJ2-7,CASSTTGGPSYEQYF,TGTGCCAGCAGTACGACAGGGGGCCCCTCCTACGAGCAGTACTTC
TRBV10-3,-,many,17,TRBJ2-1,CAISESTRRGTYNEQFF,TGTGCCATCAGTGAGTCGACTCGGAGGGGAACCTACAATGAGCAGTTCTTC
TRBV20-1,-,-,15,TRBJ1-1,CSASPQTRGGTEAFF,TGCAGTGCTAGCCCACAAACCCGGGGGGGCACTGAAGCTTTCTTT
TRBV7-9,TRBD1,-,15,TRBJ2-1,CASSMAGTGRNEKFF,TGTGCCAGCAGCATGGCCGGGACAGGGCGCAATGAGAAGTTCTTC
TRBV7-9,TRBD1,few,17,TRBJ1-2,CASSLRGQGSSNYGYTF,TGTGCCAGCAGCTTAAGGGGACAGGGTAGCTCTAACTATGGCTACACCTTC
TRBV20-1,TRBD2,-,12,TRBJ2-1,CSAGTGRGGQFF,TGCAGTGCTGGCACCGGGCGGGGGGGGCAGTTCTTC
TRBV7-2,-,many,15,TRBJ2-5,CASSLDTGWSETQYF,TGTGCCAGCAGCTTAGACACAGGGTGGTCGGAGACCCAGTACTTC
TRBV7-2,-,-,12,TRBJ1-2,CASATRNYGYTF,TGTGCCAGCGCCACACGAAACTATGGCTACACCTTC
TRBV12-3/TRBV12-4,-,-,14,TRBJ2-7,CASSAQGIFGEQYF,TGTGCCAGCAGTGCCCAGGGTATATTCGGCGAGCAGTACTTC
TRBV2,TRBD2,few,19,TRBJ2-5,CASSEARRLAGGRGETQYF,TGTGCCAGCAGTGAAGCGCGGAGGCTAGCGGGGGGGCGGGGTGAGACCCAGTACTTC
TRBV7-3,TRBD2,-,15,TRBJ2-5,CASSSTSGSQETQYF,TGTGCCAGCAGCTCGACTAGCGGGTCACAAGAGACCCAGTACTTC
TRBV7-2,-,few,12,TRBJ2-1,CASSLVVREQFF,TGTGCCAGCAGCTTAGTGGTCCGAGAGCAGTTCTTC
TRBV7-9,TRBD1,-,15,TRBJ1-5,CASSQSGQFNQPQHF,TGTGCCAGCAGTCAATCGGGACAGTTCAATCAGCCCCAGCATTTT
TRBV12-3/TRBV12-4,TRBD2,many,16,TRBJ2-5,CASSLQTSVVVETQYF,TGTGCCAGCAGTTTACAGACTAGCGTTGTTGTAGAGACCCAGTACTTC
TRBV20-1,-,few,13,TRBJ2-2,CSARDLRGGELFF,TGCAGTGCTAGAGATTTACGGGGCGGGGAGCTGTTTTTT
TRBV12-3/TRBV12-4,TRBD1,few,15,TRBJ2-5,CASSPRDRGEETRYF,TGTGCCAGCAGTCCCCGGGACAGGGGAGAAGAGACCCGGTACTTC
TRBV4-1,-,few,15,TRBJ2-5,CAGSQARHVQETQYF,TGCGCCGGCAGCCAAGCCCGGCACGTCCAAGAGACCCAGTACTTC
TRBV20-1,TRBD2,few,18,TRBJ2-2,CSARDAASGGLHTGELFF,TGCAGTGCTAGAGATGCGGCTAGCGGGGGCCTACACACCGGGGAGCTGTTTTTT
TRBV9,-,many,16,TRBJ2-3,CASSVVAGSLTDTQYF,TGTGCCAGCAGCGTAGTTGCAGGGTCCCTCACAGATACGCAGTATTTT
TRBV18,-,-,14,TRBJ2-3,CASSLGPRTDAQYF,TGTGCCAGCTCACTTGGCCCCCGCACAGATGCGCAGTATTTT
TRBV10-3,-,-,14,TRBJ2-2,CATRTPTNTGELFF,TGTGCCACCAGAACACCGACGAACACCGGGGAGCTGTTTTTT
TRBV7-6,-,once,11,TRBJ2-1,CASSHGSEQFF,TGTGCCAGCAGCCACGGGAGCGAGCAGTTCTTC
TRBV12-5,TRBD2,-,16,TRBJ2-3,CASGYSYGLAGDTQYF,TGTGCTAGTGGTTACTCTTACGGACTAGCTGGAGATACGCAGTATTTT
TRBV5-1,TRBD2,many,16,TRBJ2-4,CASSLLAGGPRNIQYF,TGCGCCAGCAGCCTGTTAGCGGGGGGGCCAAGAAACATTCAGTACTTC
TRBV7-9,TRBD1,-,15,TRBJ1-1,CASSLGGTVGTEAFF,TGTGCCAGCAGCTTAGGGGGGACAGTCGGCACTGAAGCTTTCTTT
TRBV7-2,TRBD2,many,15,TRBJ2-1,CASSLGAGSNNEQFF,TGTGCCAGCAGCTTAGGAGCGGGGTCTAACAATGAGCAGTTCTTC
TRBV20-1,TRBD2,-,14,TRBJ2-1,CSASRLAGGRGQFF,TGCAGTGCTAGTAGGCTAGCGGGGGGGAGGGGGCAGTTCTTC
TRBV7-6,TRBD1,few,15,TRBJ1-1,CASSGGQERNTEAFF,TGTGCCAGCAGCGGCGGACAGGAGAGAAACACTGAAGCTTTCTTT